The 19 T cell receptor beta chains below were found in one sample sequenced in a study of blood T cell repertoires in COVID-19. The data were produced by immunoSEQ multiplex PCR, yet TCRdb's version contains in-frame clones alone and is incomplete. The data show nearly 200,000 clones, 84% seen once. Sequencing input: peripheral blood. The origin of the receptors is an older woman with active or convalescent COVID-19.

This chain links TRBV5-1 with TRBJ2-7; D unclear. Looked up from germline, CDR1 is SGHRS and CDR2 is YFSETQ. V was clipped by 7 bases and J by 7 bases, with 15 bases between them. The CDR3 consists of 12 residues. The CDR3 DNA sequence: TGCGCCAGCGGCCCCCAGGCTGGGGAGCAGTACTTC. Protein sequence: CASGPQAGEQYF.

The CDR3 protein is CASSLEGTSSYEQYF. The CDR3 bases are TGCGCCAGCAGCTTGGAGGGGACTAGTAGCTACGAGCAGTACTTC. The chain carries TRBV5-1 and TRBJ2-7; 8 bases align to TRBD2. The germline V gene has CDR1 SGHRS and CDR2 YFSETQ. V dropped 0 bases and J dropped 3; count of bases not matched to a gene: 5. The CDR3 is 15 residues long. Using reference TRBV5-1 and TRBJ2-7 for the parts outside the CDR3, the full variable domain is KAGVTQTPRYLIKTRGQQVTLSCSPISGHRSVSWYQQTPGQGLQFLFEYFSETQRNKGNFPGRFSGRQFSNSRSEMNVSTLELGDSALYLCASSLEGTSSYEQYFGPGTRLTVT.

The V call is TRBV28, the J call TRBJ2-3; weak D call: TRBD1 (6 bases). This CDR3 comprises 16 residues. The germline V and J ends were trimmed by 2 bases and 0 bases, with 12 bases remaining between them. CDR1 MDHEN and CDR2 SYDVKM come from the germline V gene. CDR3 region: CASSLNAGVSTDTQYF. The CDR3 nucleotides read TGTGCCAGCAGTTTAAACGCAGGGGTTAGCACAGATACGCAGTATTTT.

This rearrangement joins TRBV18 to TRBJ2-7, with D possibly TRBD1 on 6 matching bases. This CDR3 has 15 residues. V was pared by 4 bases and J by 3 bases, with 16 bases between. Germline lookup yields CDR1 KGHSH and CDR2 LQKENI. CDR3 sequence: CASSLHQGTDYEQYF. The DNA for the CDR3 is TGTGCCAGCTCACTGCATCAGGGGACCGACTACGAGCAGTACTTC. The entire variable domain, with the rest obtained from reference TRBV18 and TRBJ2-7, is as follows: NAGVMQNPRHLVRRRGQEARLRCSPMKGHSHVYWYRQLPEEGLKFMVYLQKENIIDESGMPKERFSAEFPKEGPSILRIQQVVRGDSAAYFCASSLHQGTDYEQYFGPGTRLTVT.

This clone was observed a single time. The chain couples TRBV6-5 to TRBJ2-1, with 7 bases matching TRBD2. Germline CDR1 MNHEY, CDR2 SVGAGI. Trimming took 3 bases from V and 10 from J; bases not matched to a gene: 15. This CDR3 contains 16 residues. The CDR3 DNA is TGTGCCAGCAGTTATTATGGGGAGGGAGCTGTTGTGGAGCAGTTCTTC. Its protein product is CASSYYGEGAVVEQFF.

This sequence joins TRBV4-1 and TRBJ1-4; D is undetermined. Trimming pared 3 bases from V and 7 bases from J, leaving 18 bases between. The CDR3 is 16 amino acids. CDR1 MGHRA and CDR2 YSYEKL come from the germline V gene. Here the CDR3 DNA reads TGCGCCAGCAGCCATCACCCCCGGGGAAGTGCTGAAAAACTGTTTTTT. The encoded protein is CASSHHPRGSAEKLFF.

The chain recombines TRBV4-1 with TRBJ2-7; tentative D call: TRBD1 (5 bases). Trimming left V 2 bases short and J 0 bases short, with 5 bases between. The germline CDR1 and CDR2 sequences are MGHRA and YSYEKL. The CDR3 spans 13 residues. For the CDR3, the DNA is TGCGCCAGCAGCCAACAGGGCTCCTACGAGCAGTACTTC. The encoded protein is CASSQQGSYEQYF.

The chain joins TRBV7-8 to TRBJ2-2; 10 bases match TRBD1. CDR3 size: 17 residues. The ends lost 4 bases at V and 2 bases at J; junction bases unmatched: 7. Germline V CDR1 and CDR2: SGHVS, FQNEAQ. The CDR3 protein is CASSWRTGGGNTGELFF. DNA of the CDR3: TGTGCCAGCAGCTGGCGGACAGGGGGGGGAAACACCGGGGAGCTGTTTTTT.

The rearrangement uses TRBV10-3 and TRBJ2-3; perhaps TRBD2 as D (5 bases). Trimming stripped 5 bases from V and 4 bases from J, with 19 bases between. Germline loops: CDR1 ENHRY, CDR2 SYGVKD. This CDR3 is 16 amino acids long. The CDR3 sequence is CAISSTGNPRADTQYF. The CDR3, as DNA: TGTGCCATCAGTTCAACGGGGAATCCTAGGGCAGATACGCAGTATTTT.

The chain is built from TRBV7-3 and TRBJ2-3; D is uncertain. V gave up 9 bases and J gave up 1 base, with 8 bases separating them. CDR1 and CDR2 from the germline V gene are SGHTA and FQGTGA. The CDR3 totals 12 residues. This chain's CDR3 is CASGSGTDTQYF. CDR3 bases: TGTGCCAGTGGCTCTGGCACAGATACGCAGTATTTT.

The rearrangement joins TRBV6-5 to TRBJ2-5; D may be TRBD1 (5 bases). Germline CDR1 MNHEY, CDR2 SVGAGI. This CDR3 spans 12 amino acids. The germline V and J ends were trimmed by 6 bases and 5 bases, with 10 bases remaining between them. This chain's CDR3 is CASRIAGETQYF. CDR3 DNA: TGTGCCAGCAGAATAGCAGGGGAGACCCAGTACTTC.

The V call is TRBV18, the J call TRBJ2-1, with 7 bases aligning to TRBD2. After removal of 0 bases from V and 9 bases from J, the junction contained 5 bases not matched to a gene. Germline CDR1 reads KGHSH; CDR2 reads LQKENI. The CDR3 covers 14 residues. The CDR3 is CASSPPAGEIEQFF. CDR3 in DNA: TGTGCCAGCTCACCACCGGCGGGAGAAATTGAGCAGTTCTTC.

The CDR3 DNA sequence: TGTGCCAGCAGCTTGAATTCCGGGACTTCCTTTTACGAGCAGTACTTC. As protein: CASSLNSGTSFYEQYF. The V and J genes are TRBV11-2 and TRBJ2-7; D may be TRBD2 (6 bases). V was clipped by 3 bases and J by 4 bases, with 19 bases between them. The CDR3 extends over 16 amino acids. The germline gives CDR1 SGHAT, CDR2 FQNNGV.

The chain employs TRBV11-2 and TRBJ2-1, with 12 nucleotides matching TRBD2. This CDR3 has 16 residues. Germline V gives CDR1 SGHAT, CDR2 FQNNGV. V shed 3 bases, J shed 5 bases, and the junction held 5 bases outside the gene matches. The CDR3 loop is CASSFRTSGTNNEQFF. The CDR3 nucleotides read TGTGCCAGCAGCTTCCGGACTAGCGGGACCAACAATGAGCAGTTCTTC.

The chain joins TRBV18 to TRBJ2-5, with 12 bases identical to TRBD2. This CDR3 has 16 amino acids. From germline, CDR1 is KGHSH and CDR2 LQKENI. The trim removed 0 bases at V and 8 bases at J, leaving 7 bases unmatched. Here the CDR3 DNA reads TGTGCCAGCTCACCACCTTTACTAGCGGGAGGAAAAACCCAGTACTTC. It codes for CASSPPLLAGGKTQYF.

The rearrangement links TRBV9 to TRBJ2-2; D gene ambiguous. Per the germline V gene, CDR1 is SGDLS and CDR2 is YYNGEE. Trimming shortened V by 0 bases and J by 6 bases, and 3 bases separated the two germline ends. The CDR3 loop spans 12 amino acids. The CDR3 loop reads CASSVASGELFF. The CDR3 DNA reads as TGTGCCAGCAGCGTAGCATCCGGGGAGCTGTTTTTT.

This chain joins TRBV4-2 and TRBJ2-1; D gene ambiguous. V gave up 1 base and J gave up 9 bases, with 7 bases separating them. CDR3 size: 12 residues. Germline CDR1 reads LGHNA; CDR2 reads YNFKEQ. The CDR3 is CASSQARFEQFF. CDR3 nucleotide sequence: TGTGCCAGCAGCCAAGCGCGTTTTGAGCAGTTCTTC.

The J gene is TRBJ2-7, the V gene TRBV5-5; the D gene is possibly TRBD2 (5 bases). This CDR3 has 12 residues. V lost 2 bases, J lost 11 bases, and 14 bases lay in between. Germline-derived CDR1 and CDR2 are SGHKS and YYEKEE (reference sequence). CDR3 nucleotides: TGTGCCAGCAGCTTCGGGGTCGGGGTGAAGTACTTC. It yields the protein CASSFGVGVKYF. The full variable domain, with the rest looked up from reference TRBV5-5 and TRBJ2-7, is DAGVTQSPTHLIKTRGQQVTLRCSPISGHKSVSWYQQVLGQGPQFIFQYYEKEERGRGNFPDRFSARQFPNYSSELNVNALLLGDSALYLCASSFGVGVKYFGPGTRLTVT.

The chain carries TRBV2 and TRBJ2-3; possibly TRBD1 for D (6 bases). V lost 3 bases and J lost 6, with 7 bases in between. The CDR3 has 12 residues. Germline-derived CDR1 and CDR2 are SNHLY and FYNNEI. The CDR3 loop reads CASSDRGDTQYF. The CDR3 nucleotides are TGTGCCAGCAGTGATAGGGGGGATACGCAGTATTTT.